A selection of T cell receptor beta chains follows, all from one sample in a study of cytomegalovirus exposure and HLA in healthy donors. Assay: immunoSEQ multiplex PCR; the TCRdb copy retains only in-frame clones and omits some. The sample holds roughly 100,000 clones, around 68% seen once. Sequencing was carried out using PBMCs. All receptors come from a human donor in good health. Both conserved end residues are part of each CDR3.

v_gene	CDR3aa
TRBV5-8	CASSHRQGYEQYF
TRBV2	CASGNPGQGSGELFF
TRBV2	CASRPPGGWRETQYF
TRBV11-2	CASSPGRGSSASGNTIYF
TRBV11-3	CASSLRRGTEAFF
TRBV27	CASSSSDRSGTDTQYF
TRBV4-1	CASSQFSATVNTGELFF
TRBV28	CASRMQGVSETQYF
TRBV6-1	CASRVNDRGETQYF
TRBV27	CASSAAGSTEAFF
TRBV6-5	CASIGGGSSYEQYF
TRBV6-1	CASSLGQGITGELFF
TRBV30	CAWSRSQGASGNTIYF
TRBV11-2	CASSYNRGKFF
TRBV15	CATSRDTRVYEQYF
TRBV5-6	CASSVTGMQGTQYF
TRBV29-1	CSGTGGFGYTF
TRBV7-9	CASSLDPIEGEQFF